These 9 T cell receptor beta chains originate from one sample sequenced in a study of cytomegalovirus exposure and HLA in healthy donors. 13 Jbeta primers and 60 Vbeta primers were used for the PCR. The data were produced by immunoSEQ multiplex PCR, yet TCRdb's version contains in-frame clones alone and is incomplete. The sample has 150,000 or so clones, approximately 80% seen once; the top ten hold about 13%. What was sequenced was PBMCs. Every receptor here comes from a man aged 35-49 years in good health and CMV-seropositive.

J is TRBJ2-5 and V is TRBV7-6; TRBD2 matches at 13 bases. The V segment lost 1 base and the J segment 4 bases; nucleotides outside the gene matches: 3. The CDR3 consists of 16 residues. CDR1 SGHVS and CDR2 FNYEAQ come from the germline V gene. CDR3 protein: CASSLGTSGRRETQYF. The CDR3 region has the DNA TGTGCCAGCAGCTTAGGGACTAGCGGGAGACGAGAGACCCAGTACTTC.

The V gene is TRBV25-1, the J gene TRBJ2-2; tentative D call: TRBD2 (5 bases). Trimming stripped 6 bases from V and 4 bases from J, with 12 bases between. The germline V gene has CDR1 MGHDK and CDR2 SYGVNS. The CDR3 is 14 residues long. CDR3: CASRDKRPTGELFF. The CDR3 region has the DNA TGTGCCAGCAGGGATAAGCGGCCCACCGGGGAGCTGTTTTTT.

V usage is TRBV30 and J usage is TRBJ2-1; 7 bases fit TRBD2. Germline values: CDR1 GTSNPN, CDR2 SVGIG (reference sequence). V was pared by 1 base and J by 4 bases, with 4 bases of the junction left unmatched. This CDR3 has 14 residues. The CDR3 protein is CAWSGRDYYNEQFF. The CDR3 nucleotides are TGTGCCTGGAGTGGGCGGGACTATTACAATGAGCAGTTCTTC. Full variable domain (missing parts from reference TRBV30 and TRBJ2-1): SQTIHQWPATLVQPVGSPLSLECTVEGTSNPNLYWYRQAAGRGLQLLFYSVGIGQISSEVPQNLSASRPQDRQFILSSKKLLLSDSGFYLCAWSGRDYYNEQFFGPGTRLTVL.

CDR3 residues: CASGFSGHSTDTQYF. The CDR3 DNA is TGTGCTAGTGGTTTTAGTGGACATTCCACAGATACGCAGTATTTT. The chain recombines TRBV12-5 with TRBJ2-3; D is possibly TRBD1 (5 bases). This CDR3 spans 15 amino acids. Trimming removed 3 bases from V and 2 bases from J, with 12 bases in between. Germline CDR1 and CDR2: LGHNT and FRNRAP.

J is TRBJ1-5 and V is TRBV6-5; D is unclear. The V gene lost 0 bases and the J gene lost 3 bases, with 9 bases spanning the gap. The CDR3 is made up of 15 amino acids. Germline CDR1 is MNHEY and CDR2 is SVGAGI. CDR3 residues: CASSYSRADNQPQHF. As DNA, the CDR3 is TGTGCCAGCAGTTACTCGAGGGCGGACAATCAGCCCCAGCATTTT.

The gene calls are TRBV15 and TRBJ2-5; D perhaps matches TRBD2 (5 bases). Per germline, CDR1 LNHNV and CDR2 YYDKDF (reference sequence). This CDR3 is 13 amino acids long. V lost 0 bases, J lost 5 bases, and 7 bases lay in between. In DNA form, the CDR3 reads TGTGCCACCAGCAGAGATCGCGGGGAGACCCAGTACTTC. It yields the protein CATSRDRGETQYF.

With regard to this clone: An end of the junction differs from the germline gene, which may be a read error. V and J are TRBV7-9 and TRBJ2-2; 7 bases fit TRBD1. The length of the CDR3 is 16 residues. Germline lookup yields CDR1 SEHNR and CDR2 FQNEAQ (reference sequence). The CDR3 DNA is TGTGCCAGCAGCCCTAACGACAGGGATGAACACCGGGGAGCTGTTTTT. Its translation is CASSPNDRDEHRGAVF.

V gene TRBV6-1 combines with J gene TRBJ2-5; 10 bases map to TRBD1. Germline V CDR1 and CDR2: MNHNS, SASEGT. The CDR3 has 15 amino acids. Trimming removed 7 bases from V and 7 bases from J; junction bases left unmatched: 12. The CDR3 here is CASTESGQGSGTQYF. DNA of the CDR3: TGTGCCAGCACCGAATCGGGACAGGGGTCTGGGACCCAGTACTTC.

The rearrangement links TRBV5-6 to TRBJ1-1; no reliable D call. The ends were cut back, 1 base at V and 0 bases at J, with 10 bases in the middle. This CDR3 contains 15 residues. Germline values: CDR1 SGHDT, CDR2 YYEEEE. DNA of the CDR3: TGTGCCAGCAGCTTGAGAGTTCTCATGAACACTGAAGCTTTCTTT. Its protein is CASSLRVLMNTEAFF.